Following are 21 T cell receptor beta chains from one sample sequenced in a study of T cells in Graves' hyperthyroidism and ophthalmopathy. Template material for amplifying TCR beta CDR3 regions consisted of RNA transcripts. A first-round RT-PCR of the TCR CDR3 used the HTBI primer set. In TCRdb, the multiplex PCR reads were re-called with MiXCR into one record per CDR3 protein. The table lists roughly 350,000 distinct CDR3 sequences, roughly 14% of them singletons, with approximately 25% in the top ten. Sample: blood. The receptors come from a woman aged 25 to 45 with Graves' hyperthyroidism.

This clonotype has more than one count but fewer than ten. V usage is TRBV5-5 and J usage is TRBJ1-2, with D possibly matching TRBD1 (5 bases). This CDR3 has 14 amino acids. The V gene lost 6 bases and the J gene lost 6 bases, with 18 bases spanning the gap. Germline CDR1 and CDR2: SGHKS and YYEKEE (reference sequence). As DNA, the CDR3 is TGTGCCAGCAAAACCCGACCTTGGGGGGATGGCTACACCTTC. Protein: CASKTRPWGDGYTF.

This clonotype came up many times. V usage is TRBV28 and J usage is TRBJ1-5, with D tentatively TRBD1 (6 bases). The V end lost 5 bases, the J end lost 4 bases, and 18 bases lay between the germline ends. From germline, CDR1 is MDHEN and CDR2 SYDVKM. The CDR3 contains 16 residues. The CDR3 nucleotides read TGTGCCAGCAGTCATCCCCGGCAGGGGATTAATCAGCCCCAGCATTTT. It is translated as CASSHPRQGINQPQHF.

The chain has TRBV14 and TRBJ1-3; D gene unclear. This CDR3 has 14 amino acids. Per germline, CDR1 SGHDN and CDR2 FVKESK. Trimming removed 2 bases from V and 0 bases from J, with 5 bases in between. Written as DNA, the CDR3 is TGTGCCAGCAGCCAACGACTCTCTGGAAACACCATATATTTT. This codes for CASSQRLSGNTIYF.

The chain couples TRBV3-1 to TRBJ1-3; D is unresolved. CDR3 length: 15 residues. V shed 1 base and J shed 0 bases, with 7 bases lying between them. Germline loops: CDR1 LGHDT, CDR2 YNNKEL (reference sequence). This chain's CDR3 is CASSQGSYSGNTIYF. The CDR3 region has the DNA TGTGCCAGCAGCCAAGGCAGCTACTCTGGAAACACCATATATTTT.

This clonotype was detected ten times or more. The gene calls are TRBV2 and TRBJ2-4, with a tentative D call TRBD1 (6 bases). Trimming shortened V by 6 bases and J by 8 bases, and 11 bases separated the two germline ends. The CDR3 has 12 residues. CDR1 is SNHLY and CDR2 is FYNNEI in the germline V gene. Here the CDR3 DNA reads TGTGCCAGCAGGGGAGCAGGGGACATTCAGTACTTC. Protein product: CASRGAGDIQYF.

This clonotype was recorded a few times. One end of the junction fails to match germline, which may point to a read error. DNA for the CDR3: TGTGCCACCAGTTTTTTTGGGACTACCAACAATGAGCAGTTCTTC. This codes for CATSFFGTTNNEQFF. J is TRBJ2-1 and V is TRBV10-3, with TRBD2 identical over 7 bases. CDR1 and CDR2 (germline): ENHRY, SYGVKD. CDR3 length equals 15 residues.

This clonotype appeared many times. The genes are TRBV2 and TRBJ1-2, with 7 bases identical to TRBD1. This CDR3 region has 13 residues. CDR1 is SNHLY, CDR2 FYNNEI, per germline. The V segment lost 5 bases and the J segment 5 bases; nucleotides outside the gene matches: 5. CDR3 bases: TGTGCCAGCAGTAGGGACAGTCCATATGGCTACACCTTC. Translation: CASSRDSPYGYTF. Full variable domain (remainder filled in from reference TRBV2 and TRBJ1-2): EPEVTQTPSHQVTQMGQEVILRCVPISNHLYFYWYRQILGQKVEFLVSFYNNEISEKSEIFDDQFSVERPDGSNFTLKIRSTKLEDSAMYFCASSRDSPYGYTFGSGTRLTVV.

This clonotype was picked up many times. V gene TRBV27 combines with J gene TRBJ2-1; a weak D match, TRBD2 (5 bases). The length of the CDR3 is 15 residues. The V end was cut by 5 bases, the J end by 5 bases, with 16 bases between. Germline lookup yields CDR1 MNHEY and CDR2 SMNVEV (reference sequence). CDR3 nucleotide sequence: TGTGCCAGCAGTCTCGTCTCGTCGGGAAACAATGAGCAGTTCTTC. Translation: CASSLVSSGNNEQFF.

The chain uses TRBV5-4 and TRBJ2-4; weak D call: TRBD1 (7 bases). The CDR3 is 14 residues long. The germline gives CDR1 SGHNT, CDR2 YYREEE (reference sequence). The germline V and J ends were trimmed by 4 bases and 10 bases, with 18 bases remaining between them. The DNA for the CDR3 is TGTGCCAGCAGCCGAAAGGGGGGACAGCCTATTCAGTACTTC. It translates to CASSRKGGQPIQYF.

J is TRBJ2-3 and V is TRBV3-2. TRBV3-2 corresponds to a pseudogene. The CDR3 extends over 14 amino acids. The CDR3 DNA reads TGTGCCAGCAGCCCTCCTCGATCCACAGATACGCAGTATTTT. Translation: CASSPPRSTDTQYF.

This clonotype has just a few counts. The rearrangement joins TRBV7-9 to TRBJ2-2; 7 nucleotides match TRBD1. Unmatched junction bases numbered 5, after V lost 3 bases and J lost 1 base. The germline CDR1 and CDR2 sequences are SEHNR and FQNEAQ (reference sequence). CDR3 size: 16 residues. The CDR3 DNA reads TGTGCCAGCAGCTTTAAGGGACAGTGGAACACCGGGGAGCTGTTTTTT. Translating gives CASSFKGQWNTGELFF. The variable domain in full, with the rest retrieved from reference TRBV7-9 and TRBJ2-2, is DTGVSQNPRHKITKRGQNVTFRCDPISEHNRLYWYRQTLGQGPEFLTYFQNEAQLEKSRLLSDRFSAERPKGSFSTLEIQRTEQGDSAMYLCASSFKGQWNTGELFFGEGSRLTVL.

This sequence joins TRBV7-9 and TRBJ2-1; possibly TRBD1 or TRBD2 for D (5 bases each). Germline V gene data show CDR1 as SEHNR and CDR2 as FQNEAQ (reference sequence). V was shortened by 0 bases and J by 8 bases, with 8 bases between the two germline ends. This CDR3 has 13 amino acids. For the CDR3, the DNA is TGTGCCAGCAGCTTAGCTATGGGGGATGAGCAGTTCTTC. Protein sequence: CASSLAMGDEQFF.

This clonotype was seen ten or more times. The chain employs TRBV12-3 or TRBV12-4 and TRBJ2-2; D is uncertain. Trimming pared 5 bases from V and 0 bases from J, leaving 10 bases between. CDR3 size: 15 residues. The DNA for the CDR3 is TGTGCCAGCAGTAATAGGTCCGCGAACACCGGGGAGCTGTTTTTT. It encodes CASSNRSANTGELFF.

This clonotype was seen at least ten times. DNA of the CDR3: TGTGCCAGCAGTTTCCGACAGGGCCTCATGAACACTGAAGCTTTCTTT. Encoded protein: CASSFRQGLMNTEAFF. The chain links TRBV28 to TRBJ1-1, with TRBD1 matching 7 bases. The CDR3 loop spans 16 amino acids. CDR1 is MDHEN and CDR2 is SYDVKM in the germline V gene. Losses at the gene ends were 3 bases for V and 0 bases for J; bases not matched to a gene: 7.

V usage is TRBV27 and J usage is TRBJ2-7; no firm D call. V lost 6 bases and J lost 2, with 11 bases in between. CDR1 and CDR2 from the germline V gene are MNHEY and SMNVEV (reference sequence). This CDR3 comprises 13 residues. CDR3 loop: CASSLIPAYEQYF. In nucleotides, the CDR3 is TGTGCCAGCAGCCTAATCCCCGCCTACGAGCAGTACTTC.

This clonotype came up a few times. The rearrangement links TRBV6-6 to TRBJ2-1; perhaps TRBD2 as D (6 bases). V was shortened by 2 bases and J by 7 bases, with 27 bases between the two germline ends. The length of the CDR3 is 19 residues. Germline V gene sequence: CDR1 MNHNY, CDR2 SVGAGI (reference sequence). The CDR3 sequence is CASSYDAAGGGRGANEQFF. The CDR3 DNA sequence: TGTGCCAGCAGTTACGACGCCGCGGGTGGGGGGAGAGGTGCGAATGAGCAGTTCTTC.

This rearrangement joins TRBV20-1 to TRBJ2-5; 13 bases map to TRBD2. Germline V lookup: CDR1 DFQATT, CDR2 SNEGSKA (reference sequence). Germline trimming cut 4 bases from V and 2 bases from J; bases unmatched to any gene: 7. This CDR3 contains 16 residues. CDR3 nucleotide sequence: TGCAGTGCTATCGGACTAGCGGGAGAGGTGCAAGAGACCCAGTACTTC. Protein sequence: CSAIGLAGEVQETQYF.

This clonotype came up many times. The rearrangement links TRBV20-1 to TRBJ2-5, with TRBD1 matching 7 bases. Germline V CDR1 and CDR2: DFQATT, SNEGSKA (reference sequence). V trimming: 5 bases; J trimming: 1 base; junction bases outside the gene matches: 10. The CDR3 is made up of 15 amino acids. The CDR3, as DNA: TGCAGTGCTCGTCAGACAGGGAAGCTCCAAGAGACCCAGTACTTC. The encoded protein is CSARQTGKLQETQYF.

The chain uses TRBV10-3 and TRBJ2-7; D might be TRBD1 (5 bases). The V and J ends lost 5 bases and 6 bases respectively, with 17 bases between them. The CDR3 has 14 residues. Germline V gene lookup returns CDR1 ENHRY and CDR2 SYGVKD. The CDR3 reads CAISLGPGQGEQYF. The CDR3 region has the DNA TGTGCCATCAGTCTAGGTCCAGGGCAGGGCGAGCAGTACTTC.

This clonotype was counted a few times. In DNA, the CDR3 is TGCAGTGCTAGAGTCGGACAGGAGATCTGGGCTTTCTTT. Its translation is CSARVGQEIWAFF. J is TRBJ1-1 and V is TRBV20-1; 7 bases align to TRBD1. This CDR3 contains 13 residues. Germline V gene data show CDR1 as DFQATT and CDR2 as SNEGSKA (reference sequence). With V trimmed by 1 base and J by 11 bases, 10 bases remained unmatched.

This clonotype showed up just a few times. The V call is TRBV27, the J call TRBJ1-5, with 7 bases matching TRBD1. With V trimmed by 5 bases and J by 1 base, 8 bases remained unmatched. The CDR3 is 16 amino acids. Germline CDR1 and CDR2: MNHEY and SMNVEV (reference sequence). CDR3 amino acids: CASSMTGRGSNQPQHF. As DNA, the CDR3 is TGTGCCAGCAGTATGACAGGGAGAGGGAGCAATCAGCCCCAGCATTTT.